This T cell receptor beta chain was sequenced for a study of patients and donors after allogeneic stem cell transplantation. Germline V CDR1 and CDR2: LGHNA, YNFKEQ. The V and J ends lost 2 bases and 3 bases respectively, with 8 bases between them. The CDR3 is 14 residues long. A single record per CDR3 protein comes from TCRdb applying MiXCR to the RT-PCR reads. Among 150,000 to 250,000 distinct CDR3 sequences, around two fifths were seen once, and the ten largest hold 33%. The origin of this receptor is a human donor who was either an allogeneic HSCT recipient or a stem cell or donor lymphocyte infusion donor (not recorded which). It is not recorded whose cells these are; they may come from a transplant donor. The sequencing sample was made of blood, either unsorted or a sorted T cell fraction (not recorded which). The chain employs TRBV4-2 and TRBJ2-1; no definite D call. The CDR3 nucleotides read TGTGCCAGCAGCCAACTTATGGGCTACAATGAGCAGTTCTTC. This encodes CASSQLMGYNEQFF.